This T cell receptor beta chain was captured in a study of blood T cell repertoires in COVID-19. Looking at the study overall: COVID-19 samples, acute and convalescent, were from the United States, Italy and Spain. PBMCs, B-cell-depleted T cells, or T cells provided the cDNA or gDNA that made up the material.

Enrollment of patients from Seattle took place during active infection, with longitudinal follow-up. As handled by the study authors: Nucleated cell counts were estimated from reference gene primer amplification. The method was immunoSEQ multiplex PCR; TCRdb's version includes in-frame clones alone and lacks a portion of them. The D gene and trimming were derived from the DNA, and the V and J assignments and clone size from that table. The sample lists fewer than 600,000 clones; about 91% were seen once. Sequenced material: peripheral blood. The sequence came from a man younger than 35 with COVID-19, enrolled during active disease.

The CDR3 spells CASSEAQLIYGYTF. In DNA form, the CDR3 reads TGTGCCAGCAGTGAAGCGCAACTGATCTATGGCTACACCTTC. This chain links TRBV2 with TRBJ1-2; the D is unclear. The V gene lost 0 bases and the J gene lost 4 bases, with 9 bases spanning the gap. The CDR3 runs 14 residues. Per germline, CDR1 SNHLY and CDR2 FYNNEI.